Here is one T cell receptor beta chain with its context. Its antigen remains unknown. Use of 60 Vbeta and 13 Jbeta primers characterized the PCR. The method was immunoSEQ multiplex PCR; TCRdb's version includes in-frame clones alone and lacks a portion of them. Among around 190,000 clones listed, 70% to 80% were seen once. The donors comprised healthy bone marrow donors. The V end was cut by 4 bases, the J end by 4 bases, with 10 bases between. Germline V gives CDR1 SNHLY, CDR2 FYNNEI. There are 13 residues in the CDR3. This sample was taken from a study of cytomegalovirus exposure and HLA in healthy donors. Study-level points and caveats: Later analysis suggested most CMV-associated TCR beta chains were HLA-restricted. A few V segments could not be told apart, such as TRBV6-2 and TRBV6-3, and were left out. As was reported, the HLA-A and HLA-B alleles of most subjects were accurately predicted from TCR beta sequences.

The sample consisted of PBMCs. This clonotype was obtained from a woman aged 25 to 39 in good health and CMV-seropositive. This sequence joins TRBV2 and TRBJ1-2; D remains unclear. The CDR3 nucleotides are TGTGCCAGCAGTGTGGAGGCCCCCTATGGCTACACCTTC. It yields the protein CASSVEAPYGYTF.